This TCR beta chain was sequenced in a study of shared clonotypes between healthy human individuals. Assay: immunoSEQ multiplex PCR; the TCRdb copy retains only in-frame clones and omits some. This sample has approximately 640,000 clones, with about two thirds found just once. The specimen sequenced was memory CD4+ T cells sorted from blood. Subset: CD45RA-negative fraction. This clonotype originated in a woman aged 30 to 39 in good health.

CDR3 DNA: TGCGCCAGCAGCTACGGACACTACTACGAGCAGTACTTC. This encodes CASSYGHYYEQYF. This sequence joins TRBV5-1 and TRBJ2-7; possible D gene TRBD1, 5 bases. V dropped 3 bases and J dropped 3 bases, with 10 bases sitting between them. The CDR3 loop spans 13 amino acids. Germline V gene sequence: CDR1 SGHRS, CDR2 YFSETQ.